This T cell receptor beta chain comes out of a study of blood T cell repertoires in COVID-19. Study overall: Samples representing acute and convalescent COVID-19 were sourced from the United States, Italy and Spain. In each case, the material was cDNA or gDNA derived from T cells, B-cell-depleted T cells, or PBMCs.

Original analysis: Amplification of reference gene primers provided the estimated nucleated cell counts. Clones were read by immunoSEQ multiplex PCR, and TCRdb kept only the in-frame ones, dropping some. That table gives V, J and clone size, and the DNA gave D and trimming. The sample shows 200,000 to 250,000 clones, about 79% of them seen only once. Sequencing was carried out using peripheral blood. This TCR came from a man in his forties or fifties with active or convalescent COVID-19.

The CDR3 bases are TGTGCCAGCAAGAGGCAGGGGTCGTCACCCCTCCACTTT. Translated, it gives CASKRQGSSPLHF. The rearrangement links TRBV28 to TRBJ1-6, with D perhaps TRBD1 (6 bases). The V gene lost 7 bases and the J gene lost 10 bases, with 14 bases spanning the gap. The CDR3 is 13 amino acids. CDR1 is MDHEN, CDR2 SYDVKM, per germline.